The clone carrying this TCR beta chain was recorded a few times. It was with a sample-barcoded 5' primer and a J-beta primer mix that a second PCR of roughly 7 to 12 cycles was run. TCRdb recomputed calls from the 5' RACE reads with MiXCR, one row per CDR3 protein. Among 1.5 million to 2 million distinct CDR3 sequences listed, 40% to 55% were seen once. The data were obtained in a study of blood T cells in healthy people across ages. There are 19 residues in the CDR3. From germline, CDR1 is DFQATT and CDR2 SNEGSKA (reference sequence). J lost 2 bases, V lost 0 bases, and 15 bases had no gene match. Source material: blood. The source of this sequence is a woman in her thirties or forties in good health. The V gene is TRBV20-1, the J gene TRBJ2-3, with 9 bases matching TRBD2. CDR3 sequence: CSARDRLAGAILNTDTQYF. Here the CDR3 DNA reads TGCAGTGCTAGAGATCGGTTAGCGGGGGCCATACTAAACACAGATACGCAGTATTTT.